Listed below are T cell receptor beta chains from one sample, sequenced in a study of blood T cells in healthy people across ages. TCRdb called the 5' RACE reads again in MiXCR, with one record for every CDR3 protein. Of 550,000 to 800,000 distinct CDR3 sequences listed, about 30% are singletons. Source material: blood. These receptor sequences come from a woman over 75 in good health. CDR3s leave out the opening cysteine and the closing phenylalanine or tryptophan. The D gene is left open where the match is weak.

d_call j_call v_call cdr3_aa
- TRBJ1-1 TRBV3-1 ASSQGRAEAF
- TRBJ2-7 TRBV5-1 ASSLIQGLTYEQY
- TRBJ2-5 TRBV7-2 ASSHRETQY
- TRBJ1-1 TRBV30 AWSPSSDGGYTEAF
TRBD1 TRBJ2-7 TRBV6-2/TRBV6-3 VSRFSGTAYEQY
- TRBJ1-6 TRBV7-9 ASSRRQNNSPLH
- TRBJ1-1 TRBV5-1 ASRGAGGRNTEAF
TRBD2 TRBJ2-1 TRBV7-9 ASSAGTSGYNGQF
TRBD1 TRBJ2-2 TRBV27 TSSGTAKTGELF
TRBD1 TRBJ1-2 TRBV5-1 ASSLLGPAGTGGGGYT
TRBD1 TRBJ1-5 TRBV11-2 ASSFGQAGGNQPQH
TRBD1 TRBJ1-6 TRBV28 ASTQPGTAHSPPH